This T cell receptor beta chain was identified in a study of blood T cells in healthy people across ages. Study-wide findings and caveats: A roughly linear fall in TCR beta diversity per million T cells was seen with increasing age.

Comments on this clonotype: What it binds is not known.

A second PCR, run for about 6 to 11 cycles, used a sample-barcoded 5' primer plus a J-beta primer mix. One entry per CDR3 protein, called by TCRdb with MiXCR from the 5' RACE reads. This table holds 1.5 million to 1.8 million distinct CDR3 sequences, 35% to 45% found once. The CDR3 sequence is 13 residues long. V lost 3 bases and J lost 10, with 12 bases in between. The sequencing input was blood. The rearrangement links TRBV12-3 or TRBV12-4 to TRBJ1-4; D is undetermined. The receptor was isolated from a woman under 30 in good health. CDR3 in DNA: TGTGCCAGCAGTTTTGAGGGCGGCGGAAAACTGTTTTTT. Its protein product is CASSFEGGGKLFF.